Each of the 11 T cell receptor beta chains below was sequenced from the same sample in a study of cytomegalovirus exposure and HLA in healthy donors. The primer mix had 60 Vbeta and 13 Jbeta primers. Only in-frame clones appear in the TCRdb table, and some are missing; sequencing was by immunoSEQ multiplex PCR. The sample includes more than 85,000 clones, more than 60% seen only once; the top ten take about 9.1%. The sample taken for sequencing was PBMCs. Receptors were obtained from a woman between 40 and 50 years old in good health and CMV-seropositive.

V is TRBV5-8 and J is TRBJ1-5, with TRBD1 matching over 9 bases. Germline-derived CDR1 and CDR2 are SGHTS and YDEGEE. This CDR3 comprises 18 residues. V trimming: 0 bases; J trimming: 6 bases; junction bases outside the gene matches: 13. CDR3 protein: CASSLVLGDRVFRQPQHF. In DNA, the CDR3 is TGTGCCAGCAGCTTGGTCTTAGGGGACAGGGTTTTTCGTCAGCCCCAGCATTTT.

With respect to this clone: A read error may produce the germline difference seen at one junction end. This chain connects TRBV11-2 to TRBJ2-1, with 7 bases fitting TRBD2. Germline CDR1 is SGHAT and CDR2 is FQNNGV. The length of the CDR3 is 13 residues. This CDR3 reads CASSLETSRDVIF. DNA for the CDR3: TGTGCCAGCAGCTTAGAGACTAGCCGGGATGTGATCTTC.

A few counts support this clone. The chain is built from TRBV7-8 and TRBJ2-1; D possibly corresponds to TRBD1 (6 bases). This CDR3 is 13 amino acids long. CDR1 and CDR2 (germline): SGHVS, FQNEAQ. Between the trimmed V and J ends, which lost 7 bases and 6 bases, there was a span of 13 bases. CDR3 in DNA: TGTGCCAGCACCATAGACAGGTCCAATGAGCAGTTCTTC. It translates to CASTIDRSNEQFF.

The rearrangement joins TRBV10-3 to TRBJ2-3; TRBD1 agrees at 8 bases. The CDR3 runs 15 residues. The V segment lost 6 bases and the J segment 4 bases; nucleotides outside the gene matches: 9. Germline V gives CDR1 ENHRY, CDR2 SYGVKD. The CDR3 reads CAIRDQTGEADTQYF. In DNA, the CDR3 is TGTGCCATCAGGGACCAGACAGGGGAGGCAGATACGCAGTATTTT.

This chain connects TRBV19 to TRBJ2-2; tentative D call: TRBD1 (6 bases). V shed 5 bases and J shed 5 bases, with 12 bases lying between them. Germline V gene lookup returns CDR1 LNHDA and CDR2 SQIVND (reference sequence). CDR3 size: 14 residues. This CDR3 reads CASSLQGRTGELFF. The CDR3 DNA reads TGTGCCAGTAGTCTACAGGGACGGACCGGGGAGCTGTTTTTT.

The rearrangement links TRBV4-1 to TRBJ1-2; no reliable D call. Trimming stripped 0 bases from V and 2 bases from J, with 7 bases between. The CDR3 loop spans 14 amino acids. Germline lookup yields CDR1 MGHRA and CDR2 YSYEKL. CDR3 protein: CASSQEPANYGYTF. Written as DNA, the CDR3 is TGCGCCAGCAGCCAAGAGCCAGCGAACTATGGCTACACCTTC.

The rearrangement links TRBV11-2 to TRBJ1-4; D unresolved. Trimming took off 5 bases at V and 4 bases at J, with 14 bases between the two ends. CDR1 SGHAT and CDR2 FQNNGV come from the germline V gene. The CDR3 contains 15 residues. CDR3 nucleotide sequence: TGTGCCAGCAGCCCTCTAGACGGGAATAATGAAAAACTGTTTTTT. Protein: CASSPLDGNNEKLFF.

The chain is built from TRBV4-2 and TRBJ2-3; 9 positions agree with TRBD2. Germline loops: CDR1 LGHNA, CDR2 YNFKEQ. This CDR3 comprises 14 residues. V dropped 4 bases and J dropped 3; count of bases not matched to a gene: 2. Here the CDR3 DNA reads TGTGCCAGCAGCCGCGGGGGGGCGACAGATACGCAGTATTTT. Encoded protein: CASSRGGATDTQYF.

The chain combines TRBV5-6 with TRBJ1-4; 8 positions agree with TRBD1. The germline V gene has CDR1 SGHDT and CDR2 YYEEEE. Germline trimming cut 4 bases from V and 3 bases from J; bases unmatched to any gene: 2. The CDR3 loop spans 14 amino acids. CDR3 sequence reads: CASSQQGANEKLFF. For the CDR3, the DNA is TGTGCCAGCAGCCAACAGGGGGCTAATGAAAAACTGTTTTTT.

The CDR3 loop is CASSPQGTGANYGYTF. In DNA form, the CDR3 reads TGTGCCAGCAGCCCCCAGGGGACAGGGGCAAACTATGGCTACACCTTC. This sequence joins TRBV2 and TRBJ1-2; TRBD1 matches 10 bases. Germline CDR1 and CDR2: SNHLY and FYNNEI. With V trimmed by 6 bases and J by 2 bases, 9 bases remained unmatched. This CDR3 region has 16 residues.

CDR3 protein: CASSERDRWAEAFF. The CDR3 DNA follows: TGTGCCAGCAGTGAGAGGGACAGATGGGCTGAAGCTTTCTTT. This chain links TRBV2 with TRBJ1-1; 7 bases align to TRBD1. The CDR3 contains 14 residues. V trimming: 3 bases; J trimming: 6 bases; junction bases outside the gene matches: 7. Germline CDR1 and CDR2: SNHLY and FYNNEI.